The clone carrying this T cell receptor beta chain was picked up many times. Its antigen is as yet unknown. These data are taken from a study of response to subunit inactivated influenza vaccine. TCRdb redid the calling of the RT-PCR reads with MiXCR, one entry per CDR3 protein. This sample yields about 780,000 distinct CDR3 sequences, of which about 18% are seen a single time; 11% belongs to the top ten. Points from the study as a whole: Authors proposed each seasonal influenza vaccination draws in few new T cells.

The CDR3 totals 14 residues. J was trimmed by 4 bases and V by 3 bases; bases with no gene match: 4. Germline V gene lookup returns CDR1 SGHTA and CDR2 FQGNSA. Here the sequenced sample was PBMCs from blood, taken about 5 days after vaccination. The origin of this receptor is a man between 50 and 59 years old who received an inactivated influenza vaccine. V usage is TRBV7-2 and J usage is TRBJ2-5; 8 bases map to TRBD1. In nucleotides, the CDR3 is TGTGCCAGCAGCTTTAGGACAGGGAGAGAGACCCAGTACTTC. Amino acids: CASSFRTGRETQYF.